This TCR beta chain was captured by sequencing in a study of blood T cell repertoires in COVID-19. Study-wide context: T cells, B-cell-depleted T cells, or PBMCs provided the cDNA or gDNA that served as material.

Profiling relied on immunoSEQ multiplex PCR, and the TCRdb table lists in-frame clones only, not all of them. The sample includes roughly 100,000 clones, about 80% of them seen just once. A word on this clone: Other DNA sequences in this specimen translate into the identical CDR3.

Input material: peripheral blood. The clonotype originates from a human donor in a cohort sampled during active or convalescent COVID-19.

CDR3 loop: CASSLSGTGTYEQYF. As DNA, the CDR3 is TGCGCCAGCTCCCTCTCCGGGACAGGGACCTACGAGCAGTACTTC. The chain recombines TRBV5-1 with TRBJ2-7; the match to TRBD1 covers 9 bases. Germline-derived CDR1 and CDR2 are SGHRS and YFSETQ. V shed 7 bases and J 2 bases; nucleotides not matched to a gene: 10. This CDR3 has 15 amino acids. Full variable domain (remainder filled in from reference TRBV5-1 and TRBJ2-7): KAGVTQTPRYLIKTRGQQVTLSCSPISGHRSVSWYQQTPGQGLQFLFEYFSETQRNKGNFPGRFSGRQFSNSRSEMNVSTLELGDSALYLCASSLSGTGTYEQYFGPGTRLTVT.